One T cell receptor (beta chain) is described in this entry. The V gene lost 6 bases and the J gene lost 0 bases, with 6 bases spanning the gap. The germline V gene encodes CDR1 LGHDT and CDR2 YNNKEL (reference sequence). The CDR3 covers 13 residues. The assay was immunoSEQ multiplex PCR, and TCRdb's table has in-frame clones only and misses some. The sample contains about 200,000 clones, over 60% of which appear only once. The sample belongs to a study of blood T cell repertoires in COVID-19. Study as a whole: Acute and convalescent COVID-19 samples came from the United States, Italy and Spain.

Material for sequencing was peripheral blood. The TCR sequence derives from an older woman with acute or convalescent COVID-19. The chain has TRBV3-1 (or the pseudogene TRBV3-2) and TRBJ1-3, with D unresolved. The CDR3 here is CASRFFSGNTIYF. DNA for the CDR3: TGTGCCAGCAGGTTCTTCTCTGGAAACACCATATATTTT.